A single sample gave rise to the 3 T cell receptor beta chains below, sequenced in a study of graft-versus-host responses after intestinal transplantation. Profiling relied on immunoSEQ multiplex PCR, and the TCRdb table lists in-frame clones only, not all of them. This table has almost 30,000 clones, over 60% appearing once. Graft-derived tissue was subjected to processing to liberate intraepithelial and lamina propria lymphocytes. The sample was ileum tissue, taken 98 days after intestinal transplantation. The receptors derive from a human patient who received an intestinal transplant, so some T cells may come from the graft donor.

The V and J genes are TRBV6-5 and TRBJ2-5; D uncertain. CDR1 and CDR2 from the germline V gene are MNHEY and SVGAGI. This CDR3 contains 13 residues. V was cut by 6 bases and J by 13 bases, with 21 bases left in between. CDR3 region: CASRPIPAASPYF. DNA of the CDR3: TGTGCCAGCAGACCCATTCCGGCGGCCTCCCCGTACTTC.

The V gene is TRBV7-9, the J gene TRBJ2-7; D possibly corresponds to TRBD1 (5 bases). This CDR3 is built from 13 residues. The V and J ends lost 5 bases and 4 bases respectively, with 12 bases between them. Germline CDR1 SEHNR, CDR2 FQNEAQ (reference sequence). This chain's CDR3 is CASSRVQGYEQYF. CDR3 DNA sequence: TGTGCCAGCAGCCGAGTCCAGGGTTACGAGCAGTACTTC. Full variable domain (outside the CDR3, taken from reference TRBV7-9 and TRBJ2-7): DTGVSQNPRHKITKRGQNVTFRCDPISEHNRLYWYRQTLGQGPEFLTYFQNEAQLEKSRLLSDRFSAERPKGSFSTLEIQRTEQGDSAMYLCASSRVQGYEQYFGPGTRLTVT.

This clone occurred a few times. This rearrangement joins TRBV9 to TRBJ1-2, with D perhaps TRBD1 (5 bases). The V gene's germline CDR1 is SGDLS and CDR2 YYNGEE. This CDR3 comprises 17 residues. Trimming shortened V by 0 bases and J by 4 bases, and 19 bases separated the two germline ends. The CDR3 nucleotides read TGTGCCAGCAGCGTAGAAGATTCGGGGCGACCCCTCTATGGCTACACCTTC. It translates to CASSVEDSGRPLYGYTF.